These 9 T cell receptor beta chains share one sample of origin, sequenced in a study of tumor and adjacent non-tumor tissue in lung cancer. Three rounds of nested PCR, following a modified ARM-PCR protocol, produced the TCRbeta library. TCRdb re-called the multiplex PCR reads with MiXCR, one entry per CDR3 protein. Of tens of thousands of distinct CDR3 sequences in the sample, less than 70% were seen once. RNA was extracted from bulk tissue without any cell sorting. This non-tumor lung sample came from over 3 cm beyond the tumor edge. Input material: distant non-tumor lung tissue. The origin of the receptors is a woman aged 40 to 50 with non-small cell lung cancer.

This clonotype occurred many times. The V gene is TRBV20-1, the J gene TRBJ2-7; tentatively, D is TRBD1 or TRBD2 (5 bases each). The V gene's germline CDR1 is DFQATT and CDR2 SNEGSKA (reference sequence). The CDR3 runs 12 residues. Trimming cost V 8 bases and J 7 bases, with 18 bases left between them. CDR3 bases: TGCAGTCCTACGGGACGTCCGGGGGAGCAGTACTTC. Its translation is CSPTGRPGEQYF.

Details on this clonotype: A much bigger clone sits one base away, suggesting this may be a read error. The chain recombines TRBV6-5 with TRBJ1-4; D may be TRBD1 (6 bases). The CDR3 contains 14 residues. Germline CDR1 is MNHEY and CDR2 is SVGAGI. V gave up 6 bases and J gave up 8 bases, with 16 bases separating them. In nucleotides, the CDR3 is TGTGCCAGCAGCCGGGACATTTCGTTCGAAAAACTGTTTTTT. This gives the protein CASSRDISFEKLFF.

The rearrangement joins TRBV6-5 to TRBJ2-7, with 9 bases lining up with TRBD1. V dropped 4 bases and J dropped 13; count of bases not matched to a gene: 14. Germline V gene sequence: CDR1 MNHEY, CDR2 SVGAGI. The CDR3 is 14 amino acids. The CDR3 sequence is CASSSVITGGGHYF. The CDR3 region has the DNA TGTGCCAGCAGTTCCGTTATCACAGGGGGCGGGCATTACTTC.

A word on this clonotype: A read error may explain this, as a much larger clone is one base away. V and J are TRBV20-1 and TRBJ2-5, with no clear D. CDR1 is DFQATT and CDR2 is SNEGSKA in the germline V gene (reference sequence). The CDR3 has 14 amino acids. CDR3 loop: CTARESKKQETQYF. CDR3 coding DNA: TGCACTGCTAGAGAGTCTAAGAAGCAAGAGACCCAGTACTTC.

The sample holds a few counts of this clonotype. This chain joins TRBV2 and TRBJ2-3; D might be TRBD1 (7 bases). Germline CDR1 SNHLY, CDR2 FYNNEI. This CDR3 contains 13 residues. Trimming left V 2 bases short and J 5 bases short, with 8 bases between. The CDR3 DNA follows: TGTGCCAGCAGTGAACAGGGGGGAGATACGCAGTATTTT. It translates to CASSEQGGDTQYF.

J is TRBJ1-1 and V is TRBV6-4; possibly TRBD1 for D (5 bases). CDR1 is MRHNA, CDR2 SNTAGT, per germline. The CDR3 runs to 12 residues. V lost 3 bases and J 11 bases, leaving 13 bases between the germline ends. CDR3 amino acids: CASSEDAGMAFF. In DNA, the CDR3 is TGTGCCAGCAGTGAAGACGCAGGGATGGCTTTCTTT.

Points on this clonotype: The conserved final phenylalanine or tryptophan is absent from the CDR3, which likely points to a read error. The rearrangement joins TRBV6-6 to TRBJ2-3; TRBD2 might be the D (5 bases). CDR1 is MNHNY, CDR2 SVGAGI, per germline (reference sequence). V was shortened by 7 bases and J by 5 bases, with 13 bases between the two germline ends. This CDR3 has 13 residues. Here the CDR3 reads CASKDASGDTQYL. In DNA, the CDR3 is TGTGCCAGCAAGGACGCGAGCGGAGATACGCAGTATCTT.

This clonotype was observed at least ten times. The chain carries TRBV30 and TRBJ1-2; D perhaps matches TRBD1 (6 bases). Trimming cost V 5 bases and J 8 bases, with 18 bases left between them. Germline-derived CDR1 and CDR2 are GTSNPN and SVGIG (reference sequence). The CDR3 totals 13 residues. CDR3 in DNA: TGTGCCTGGGCGGGGCAGGGGTACTCCGGCTACACCTTC. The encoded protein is CAWAGQGYSGYTF.

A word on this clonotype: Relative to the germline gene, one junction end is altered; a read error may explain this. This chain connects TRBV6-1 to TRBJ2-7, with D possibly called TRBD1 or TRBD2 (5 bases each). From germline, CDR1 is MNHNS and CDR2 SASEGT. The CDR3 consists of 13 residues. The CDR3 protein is CASGNGGVHEQCF. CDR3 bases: TGTGCCAGCGGTAATGGGGGTGTCCACGAGCAGTGCTTC.